This T cell receptor (beta chain) was documented in a study of T-cell memory formation after mild COVID-19. This CDR3 comprises 14 residues. The V end lost 4 bases, the J end lost 0 bases, and 7 bases lay between the germline ends. CDR1 and CDR2 from the germline V gene are ENHRY and SYGVKD. MiXCR was run by TCRdb on the 5' RACE reads, yielding one entry per CDR3 protein. The table lists approximately 440,000 distinct CDR3 sequences, around 20% of them singletons. The chain uses TRBV10-3 and TRBJ1-5, with D unclear. The specimen sequenced was PBMCs or a T cell subset sorted from them (not recorded which). The clonotype was recovered from an adult woman who had mild COVID-19 (a few samples of this study predate the infection). Cell type and time point are not known. In DNA, the CDR3 is TGTGCCATCAGTGGCGAGTATAGCAATCAGCCCCAGCATTTT. Translating gives CAISGEYSNQPQHF.